This TCR beta chain was sequenced during a study of cytomegalovirus exposure and HLA in healthy donors. Germline CDR1 and CDR2: SGHTA and FQGNSA. The CDR3 runs to 13 residues. V gave up 5 bases and J gave up 6 bases, with 14 bases separating them. 13 Jbeta primers and 60 Vbeta primers were used for the PCR. Sequencing used immunoSEQ multiplex PCR; TCRdb keeps in-frame clones, though not all of them. The sample yields 79,000 or so clones, more than 65% seen once. Study-wide results and limits: When the data were analyzed later, several of the most significant clusters appeared to be linked to common viral pathogens.

Worth noting for this clone: Its matching antigen is unknown.

This receptor was identified in a woman between 40 and 55 years old in good health and CMV-seropositive. The sequenced sample was PBMCs. The chain has TRBV7-2 and TRBJ2-7; D gene ambiguous. The CDR3 protein is CASSLHPSGEQYF. The CDR3 coding sequence is TGTGCCAGCAGCCTTCACCCCTCCGGCGAGCAGTACTTC.